The next 21 T cell receptor beta chains were all read from a single sample in a study. TCRdb re-derived calls from the RT-PCR reads in MiXCR, one entry per CDR3 protein. Here the sample spans about 700,000 distinct CDR3 sequences, approximately 15% being singletons. Input material: memory CD4+ T cells from blood. Every receptor here comes from a female donor in good health, serving as a healthy control.

There are many counts of this clonotype. CDR3 in amino acids: CASRPSGRAIYEQYF. The DNA of the CDR3 is TGTGCCAGCAGGCCCTCGGGCAGGGCCATCTACGAGCAGTACTTC. The chain has TRBV12-3 or TRBV12-4 and TRBJ2-7, with D perhaps matching TRBD1 (5 bases). The V gene lost 6 bases and the J gene lost 3 bases, with 18 bases spanning the gap. CDR3 length: 15 amino acids.

This clonotype appeared many times. The V gene is TRBV27, the J gene TRBJ1-2; perhaps TRBD1 as D (5 bases). V shed 2 bases and J shed 8 bases, with 15 bases lying between them. The CDR3 length is 14 residues. Germline V gives CDR1 MNHEY, CDR2 SMNVEV (reference sequence). The CDR3 is CASSLGDGGEGYTF. In nucleotides, the CDR3 is TGTGCCAGCAGTTTAGGGGACGGTGGGGAAGGCTACACCTTC.

This clonotype was counted at least ten times. The DNA of the CDR3 is TGTGCCAGCAGCCGAGGGACTAGTCGATCGTCCGATGAGCAGTTCTTC. It specifies CASSRGTSRSSDEQFF. The chain links TRBV6-2 or TRBV6-3 to TRBJ2-1; TRBD2 matches 8 bases. The CDR3 sequence is 16 residues long. Germline V lookup: CDR1 MNHEY, CDR2 SVGEGT. With V trimmed by 6 bases and J by 8 bases, 15 bases remained unmatched.

This chain uses TRBV3-1 with TRBJ1-4; D is unresolved. This CDR3 comprises 14 residues. Deletions cut 4 bases from V and 4 bases from J, with 10 bases between. Per germline, CDR1 LGHDT and CDR2 YNNKEL (reference sequence). CDR3 nucleotides: TGTGCCAGCAGCCTCGGGGTTGGTAATGAAAAACTGTTTTTT. Protein: CASSLGVGNEKLFF.

The chain carries TRBV20-1 and TRBJ1-5, with D hard to call. Germline CDR1 and CDR2: DFQATT and SNEGSKA (reference sequence). The V end was cut by 3 bases, the J end by 8 bases, with 11 bases between. The CDR3 extends over 12 amino acids. Here the CDR3 DNA reads TGCAGTGCTAGTGGTTCGGGAGAGCCCCAGCATTTT. Translating it yields CSASGSGEPQHF.

In its sample, this clonotype was seen a few times. The chain is built from TRBV7-2 and TRBJ1-2, with TRBD1 identical over 7 bases. Looked up from germline, CDR1 is SGHTA and CDR2 is FQGNSA. Trimming at V came to 5 bases and at J to 5 bases, leaving 5 bases not matched to a gene. This CDR3 has 13 amino acids. The CDR3 region has the DNA TGTGCCAGCAGCCCCGCCAGGGGGTATGGCTACACCTTC. This gives the protein CASSPARGYGYTF.

Details on this clonotype: This clone may be a read error of a much larger clone one base away. The V call is TRBV12-3 or TRBV12-4, the J call TRBJ2-3; 9 bases agree with TRBD1. The CDR3 totals 16 residues. Here the CDR3 DNA reads TGTGACAGCAGTTTATACAGGGGGCATGTCACAGATACGCAGTATTTT. The encoded protein is CDSSLYRGHVTDTQYF.

This clonotype was recorded a few times. The chain employs TRBV10-3 and TRBJ2-5, with 8 bases matching TRBD1. The CDR3 loop spans 15 amino acids. CDR1 is ENHRY, CDR2 SYGVKD, per germline. V dropped 1 base and J dropped 1; count of bases not matched to a gene: 2. The CDR3 reads CAISEFQGAQETQYF. CDR3 nucleotide sequence: TGTGCCATCAGTGAGTTCCAGGGGGCCCAAGAGACCCAGTACTTC.

The J gene is TRBJ2-7, the V gene TRBV12-3 or TRBV12-4, with D possibly called TRBD1 or TRBD2 (5 bases each). The CDR3 loop spans 14 amino acids. Deletions cut 7 bases from V and 2 bases from J, with 15 bases between. CDR3 DNA sequence: TGTGCCAGCACCACCATGGGGACGGCCTACGAGCAGTACTTC. It yields the protein CASTTMGTAYEQYF.

J is TRBJ1-1 and V is TRBV7-9; the match to TRBD1 covers 9 bases. The CDR3 contains 15 residues. Per germline, CDR1 SEHNR and CDR2 FQNEAQ (reference sequence). Trimming took 5 bases from V and 4 from J; bases not matched to a gene: 8. The CDR3: CASSQTGQGFTEAFF. CDR3 DNA sequence: TGTGCCAGCAGCCAGACAGGACAGGGGTTCACTGAAGCTTTCTTT.

This chain joins TRBV6-5 and TRBJ1-5, with 7 bases lining up with TRBD1. This CDR3 contains 15 residues. Trimming removed 3 bases from V and 8 bases from J; junction bases left unmatched: 10. In germline, CDR1 is MNHEY, CDR2 SVGAGI. The CDR3 reads CASSYRPDREKPQHF. The CDR3 DNA sequence: TGTGCCAGCAGTTATAGGCCCGACAGGGAGAAGCCCCAGCATTTT.

This clonotype was found many times. For the CDR3, the DNA is TGTGCCAGCAGTTTGGGACAGGGGGGCCAAGAGACCCAGTACTTC. As protein: CASSLGQGGQETQYF. The chain is built from TRBV27 and TRBJ2-5; 11 bases line up with TRBD1. The CDR3 has 15 residues. Germline CDR1 and CDR2: MNHEY and SMNVEV (reference sequence). The V segment lost 3 bases and the J segment 1 base; nucleotides outside the gene matches: 1.

The chain is built from TRBV4-1 and TRBJ1-5; D is unresolved. V gave up 2 bases and J gave up 0 bases, with 5 bases separating them. Germline CDR1 and CDR2: MGHRA and YSYEKL. The CDR3 length is 14 residues. This CDR3 is CASSQFSSNQPQHF. The CDR3 DNA reads as TGCGCCAGCAGCCAATTCAGTAGCAATCAGCCCCAGCATTTT.

This clonotype was found a few times. The CDR3 spells CASMGPASQIGEQFF. The CDR3, as DNA: TGTGCCAGCATGGGTCCGGCTAGTCAGATAGGTGAGCAGTTCTTC. The chain joins TRBV7-8 to TRBJ2-1; D remains ambiguous. Germline lookup yields CDR1 SGHVS and CDR2 FQNEAQ. The CDR3 consists of 15 residues. V shed 7 bases and J shed 9 bases, with 22 bases lying between them.

This clonotype was found many times. V is TRBV10-3 and J is TRBJ2-2, with 10 bases fitting TRBD1. The CDR3 has 14 amino acids. V trimming: 10 bases; J trimming: 2 bases; junction bases outside the gene matches: 4. Germline V gene lookup returns CDR1 ENHRY and CDR2 SYGVKD. CDR3 bases: TGTGCCACCCGACAGGGGGCCAACACCGGGGAGCTGTTTTTT. It translates to CATRQGANTGELFF.

The chain uses TRBV5-1 and TRBJ1-2, with D possibly matching TRBD1 (6 bases). The CDR3 is 15 amino acids. The V gene lost 2 bases and the J gene lost 8 bases, with 19 bases spanning the gap. Germline V gene data show CDR1 as SGHRS and CDR2 as YFSETQ. CDR3 DNA: TGCGCCAGCAGCTTCGGGGGGCCCCGGGTAGAAGGCTACACCTTC. It encodes CASSFGGPRVEGYTF.

This clonotype appeared a few times. The chain combines TRBV14 with TRBJ1-1; 9 positions match TRBD1. Per germline, CDR1 SGHDN and CDR2 FVKESK. The CDR3 loop spans 14 amino acids. Trimming cost V 5 bases and J 5 bases; bases outside gene matches: 6. The CDR3 DNA sequence: TGTGCCAGCAGCTATACAGGGGGCGGAACTGAAGCTTTCTTT. This translates into CASSYTGGGTEAFF.

The chain recombines TRBV4-2 with TRBJ1-4; a weak D match, TRBD1 (5 bases). The CDR3 length is 15 residues. Trimming took off 0 bases at V and 6 bases at J, with 11 bases between the two ends. Germline loops: CDR1 LGHNA, CDR2 YNFKEQ. DNA of the CDR3: TGTGCCAGCAGCCAAGAAGGGACGGCGGATGAAAAACTGTTTTTT. Translating it yields CASSQEGTADEKLFF.

This clonotype showed up many times. The genes are TRBV20-1 and TRBJ1-2; D ambiguous. With 3 bases removed from V and 0 bases from J, the gap between germline ends came to 11 bases. The CDR3 runs to 14 residues. The germline CDR1 and CDR2 sequences are DFQATT and SNEGSKA (reference sequence). The CDR3 reads CSASKHATNYGYTF. The CDR3 region has the DNA TGCAGTGCTAGTAAGCATGCAACTAACTATGGCTACACCTTC.

The V gene is TRBV28, the J gene TRBJ2-1; no definite D call. V lost 2 bases and J lost 5, with 10 bases in between. The CDR3 consists of 14 residues. Per the germline V gene, CDR1 is MDHEN and CDR2 is SYDVKM. CDR3 amino acids: CASSLPHSNNEQFF. The DNA of the CDR3 is TGTGCCAGCAGTTTACCCCACAGCAACAATGAGCAGTTCTTC.

This clonotype was seen only a few times. The chain links TRBV4-1 to TRBJ1-4, with D maybe TRBD1 (6 bases). V was clipped by 7 bases and J by 4 bases, with 16 bases between them. Germline V gene sequence: CDR1 MGHRA, CDR2 YSYEKL. There are 15 residues in the CDR3. In DNA, the CDR3 is TGCGCCAGCACCAGAACAGGGCCTGTTAATGAAAAACTGTTTTTT. This sequence encodes CASTRTGPVNEKLFF.